This TCR beta chain was identified during a study of control samples from healthy donors and cancer patients. The CDR3 has 15 amino acids. V dropped 6 bases and J dropped 5 bases, with 19 bases sitting between them. Per germline, CDR1 LNHDA and CDR2 SQIVND (reference sequence). Sequencing used immunoSEQ multiplex PCR; TCRdb keeps in-frame clones, though not all of them. The sample lists around 110,000 clones; about 93% were seen once. Sequencing was carried out using blood. The clonotype was recovered from a man aged 25-45 years in good health. The chain uses TRBV19 and TRBJ2-5; the D gene is possibly TRBD2 (6 bases). The CDR3: CASSAPTRDWETQYF. The CDR3 DNA reads as TGTGCCAGTAGCGCTCCCACCCGGGACTGGGAGACCCAGTACTTC.